Included here is one T cell receptor (beta chain) sequence, with context. The length of the CDR3 is 16 residues. CDR1 and CDR2 (germline): MNHEY, SMNVEV (reference sequence). The germline V and J ends were trimmed by 2 bases and 0 bases, with 11 bases remaining between them. The sample comes from a study of T cell responses to AZD1222 COVID-19 vaccine. Method: immunoSEQ multiplex PCR; TCRdb's copy keeps in-frame clones and lacks some. The data hold 150,000 or so clones, with 90% to 95% observed a single time. The genes are TRBV27 and TRBJ2-1; D is unclear. This sample comprised peripheral blood, obtained on day 0 of AZD1222 vaccination. The sequence was collected from an adult in good health. The CDR3 bases are TGTGCCAGCAGTTTACTTCCCACAAGCTCCTACAATGAGCAGTTCTTC. Translation gives CASSLLPTSSYNEQFF.